This TCR beta chain is drawn from a study of blood T cell repertoires in COVID-19. Background on the study: Sites across the United States, Italy and Spain contributed samples from acute and convalescent COVID-19. From T cells, B-cell-depleted T cells, or PBMCs came the material, which was cDNA or gDNA.

The CDR3 length is 13 residues. The ends were cut back, 5 bases at V and 6 bases at J, with 11 bases in the middle. Germline-derived CDR1 and CDR2 are MNHEY and SVGAGI. Per the study methods: Reference gene primer amplification gave nucleated cell count estimates. TCRdb's copy holds only in-frame clones and misses some; the assay was immunoSEQ multiplex PCR. The DNA gave D and trimming, while V, J and clone size come from that table. The data contain 150,000 to 200,000 clones, 80% to 90% of them singletons. The rearrangement joins TRBV6-5 to TRBJ1-5; TRBD1 is a possible D gene (6 bases). This TCR derives from a man between 65 and 80 years old with active or convalescent COVID-19. Source material: peripheral blood. The CDR3 DNA reads TGTGCCAGCAGTCAGGGGATCGGTCAGCCCCAGCATTTT. Translation gives CASSQGIGQPQHF.